This record covers a single TCR beta chain. Its specificity is not known. This sample was included in a study of regulatory T cells in long-lasting Graves disease. Study information: Persistence in Graves' disease denoted antithyroid drug use beyond 5 years alongside positive TSH receptor antibodies.

To make TCR beta libraries, researchers used iRepertoire HTBI primers and Arm-PCR of CDR3 regions. In the authors' methods: Segment identification across samples yielded around 64 TRBV and approximately 15 TRBJ segments. MiXCR, applied by TCRdb to the multiplex PCR reads, yields one record per CDR3 protein. TCRdb assigned the V and J calls; the authors' analysis was not used. This table has 400,000 or so distinct CDR3 sequences, about 20% appearing once. The CDR3 covers 14 residues. The germline CDR1 and CDR2 sequences are MNHEY and SVGAGI. Trimming left V 2 bases short and J 8 bases short, with 15 bases between. General study findings and limits: Preferential use of TRBV28, TRBJ1-2 and TRBJ2-5 was seen in persistent disease.

Time point specified: persistent/refractory GD, antithyroid drugs over 5 years with positive TRAb. Following extraction of RNA from PBMCs, that RNA was used to make the TCR library. Diagnosis followed American Thyroid Association guidelines for Graves' disease. The rearrangement joins TRBV6-5 to TRBJ1-2, with a possible D match to TRBD1 (5 bases). This specimen consisted of peripheral blood mononuclear cells (PBMCs), obtained when the disease was refractory, from a patient treated with antithyroid drugs. This clonotype was obtained from a female donor with Graves disease. The CDR3 region is CASSYLRGAGGYTF. CDR3 sequence (DNA): TGTGCCAGCAGTTACCTTCGAGGGGCGGGAGGCTACACCTTC.